This TCR beta chain appears in the sequencing data of a study of shared clonotypes between healthy human individuals. The germline V gene encodes CDR1 SGHRS and CDR2 YFSETQ. This CDR3 is 14 amino acids long. V lost 1 base, J lost 5 bases, and 6 bases stayed unmatched. The data were produced by immunoSEQ multiplex PCR, yet TCRdb's version contains in-frame clones alone and is incomplete. This sample has approximately 2.5 million clones, with roughly 93% found just once. The rearrangement uses TRBV5-1 and TRBJ2-7; 7 bases map to TRBD2. Sequences were obtained from naive CD4+ T cells from PBMCs. The subset: CD45RA+ positively selected. The clonotype originates from a young man in good health. Some clones in this sample may be carry-over from other donors' samples. The CDR3 DNA reads TGCGCCAGCAGCTTGCGAAGGGCGGGAGACGAGCAGTACTTC. Translating it yields CASSLRRAGDEQYF.